These 26 T cell receptor beta chains originate from one sample sequenced in a study of T-cell reconstitution after alpha-beta-depleted transplantation in children. Researchers prepared the TCRbeta library using unique molecular identifiers, the study reports. MiXCR, run by TCRdb on the PCR reads, gives a single entry per CDR3 protein. The data show fewer than 750,000 distinct CDR3 sequences, 27% seen once. The specimen was PBMCs, collected before TCRalphabeta/CD19-depleted stem cell transplant. These receptor sequences come from a boy in the first two years of life with Wiskott-Aldrich syndrome, due to receive a stem cell transplant.

This clonotype has just a few counts. The V gene is TRBV5-1, the J gene TRBJ2-1, with D possibly being TRBD1 or TRBD2 (5 bases each). The germline V gene encodes CDR1 SGHRS and CDR2 YFSETQ. V was shortened by 4 bases and J by 4 bases, with 15 bases between the two germline ends. This CDR3 has 15 residues. CDR3 sequence reads: CASSLPGPTYNEQFF. The DNA for the CDR3 is TGCGCCAGCAGCCTCCCGGGGCCCACTTACAATGAGCAGTTCTTC.

Concerning this clonotype itself: One end of the junction is discordant with germline, which a read error may explain. The gene calls are TRBV27 and TRBJ2-5; TRBD1 might be the D (6 bases). The CDR3 extends over 11 amino acids. CDR1 and CDR2 from the germline V gene are MNHEY and SMNVEV (reference sequence). DNA of the CDR3: TGCGCCAGCAGAACAGGGGAGACCCAGTACTTC. Translating it yields CASRTGETQYF.

V gene TRBV5-1 combines with J gene TRBJ2-2, with D unresolved. V gave up 1 base and J gave up 5 bases, with 12 bases separating them. Germline lookup yields CDR1 SGHRS and CDR2 YFSETQ. This CDR3 has 15 residues. The DNA for the CDR3 is TGCGCCAGCAGCTTGCGCAAACATACGACCGGGGAGCTGTTTTTT. Protein sequence: CASSLRKHTTGELFF.

A remark on this clonotype: At one end, the junction sequence differs from germline, possibly due to a read error. This rearrangement joins TRBV5-1 to TRBJ1-1; D is ambiguous. This CDR3 is built from 13 residues. The V gene's germline CDR1 is SGHRS and CDR2 YFSETQ. CDR3 protein: CASSLVVGNTEAF. CDR3 nucleotides: TGCGCCAGCAGCTTGGTGGTGGGGAACACTGAAGCTTTT.

This clonotype came up a few times. V usage is TRBV20-1 and J usage is TRBJ1-5, with 8 bases fitting TRBD1. This CDR3 is 12 amino acids long. Germline trimming cut 6 bases from V and 2 bases from J; bases unmatched to any gene: 0. The germline gives CDR1 DFQATT, CDR2 SNEGSKA (reference sequence). CDR3 residues: CSADRGNQPQHF. CDR3 nucleotides: TGCAGTGCGGACAGGGGCAATCAGCCCCAGCATTTT.

This clonotype turned up a few times. The V call is TRBV5-5, the J call TRBJ2-1; the D gene is possibly TRBD2 (6 bases). The CDR3 runs 16 residues. Germline CDR1 and CDR2: SGHKS and YYEKEE (reference sequence). Deletions cut 1 base from V and 10 bases from J, with 21 bases between. In nucleotides, the CDR3 is TGTGCCAGCAGCTTGCCTAATACAGGCGGGACGGCGGAGCAGTTCTTC. Protein sequence: CASSLPNTGGTAEQFF.

J is TRBJ1-1 and V is TRBV6-5; D unclear. The V end lost 0 bases, the J end lost 1 base, and 6 bases lay between the germline ends. CDR3 size: 14 residues. Germline V lookup: CDR1 MNHEY, CDR2 SVGAGI. The CDR3 loop reads CASSYSRGNTEAFF. The CDR3 DNA is TGTGCCAGCAGTTACTCGCGGGGGAACACTGAAGCTTTCTTT.

A single count supports this clonotype. The chain recombines TRBV18 with TRBJ1-2; 8 bases match TRBD1. With 3 bases clipped from V and 8 bases from J, the junction kept 14 bases outside the gene matches. The CDR3 runs to 16 residues. Germline CDR1 KGHSH, CDR2 LQKENI. The CDR3 DNA is TGTGCCAGCTCACCGGGGACAGGAGGCCAGATGTGGGGCTACACCTTC. This encodes CASSPGTGGQMWGYTF.

CDR3 amino acids: CASSISNSPLHF. The CDR3 DNA follows: TGTGCCAGCAGCATCAGTAATTCACCCCTCCACTTT. The chain joins TRBV7-9 to TRBJ1-6; no clear D. V shed 5 bases and J shed 6 bases, with 5 bases lying between them. The CDR3 length is 12 residues. Germline CDR1 SEHNR, CDR2 FQNEAQ (reference sequence). Using reference TRBV7-9 and TRBJ1-6 for the parts outside the CDR3, the full variable domain is DTGVSQNPRHKITKRGQNVTFRCDPISEHNRLYWYRQTLGQGPEFLTYFQNEAQLEKSRLLSDRFSAERPKGSFSTLEIQRTEQGDSAMYLCASSISNSPLHFGNGTRLTVT.

The chain has TRBV7-2 and TRBJ2-5; D is possibly TRBD1 (7 bases). Germline V gene lookup returns CDR1 SGHTA and CDR2 FQGNSA. V lost 1 base and J 9 bases, leaving 21 bases between the germline ends. CDR3 size: 16 residues. CDR3 coding DNA: TGTGCCAGCAGCTTAGAGGGGGCGCGGGGCTTCCGGGCCCAGTACTTC. Translating it yields CASSLEGARGFRAQYF.

This rearrangement joins TRBV5-5 to TRBJ1-6; TRBD1 matches at 8 bases. The V and J ends lost 3 bases and 8 bases, in that order; junction bases with no gene match: 4. The CDR3 is made up of 14 amino acids. CDR1 and CDR2 from the germline V gene are SGHKS and YYEKEE (reference sequence). CDR3 DNA: TGTGCCAGCAGCTCGGGACAGGACCATTCACCCCTCCACTTT. This sequence encodes CASSSGQDHSPLHF.

This clonotype has only a few counts. The chain is built from TRBV20-1 and TRBJ2-7, with 7 bases lining up with TRBD2. V shed 6 bases and J 2 bases; nucleotides not matched to a gene: 7. The CDR3 has 13 residues. Germline-derived CDR1 and CDR2 are DFQATT and SNEGSKA (reference sequence). Written as DNA, the CDR3 is TGCAGTGCAGGTGCGGGAGTTCCCTACGAGCAGTACTTC. Its protein product is CSAGAGVPYEQYF.

V gene TRBV18 combines with J gene TRBJ2-3, with TRBD2 matching 12 bases. CDR3 length: 16 residues. Germline-derived CDR1 and CDR2 are KGHSH and LQKENI. The trim removed 4 bases at V and 3 bases at J, leaving 5 bases unmatched. The CDR3 is CASSLLAGGTTDTQYF. CDR3 nucleotide sequence: TGTGCCAGCTCACTACTAGCGGGAGGAACAACAGATACGCAGTATTTT.

The CDR3, as DNA: TGCGCCAGCAGCTTGCAGGCGGAATTCACAGATACGCAGTATTTT. This codes for CASSLQAEFTDTQYF. The chain recombines TRBV5-1 with TRBJ2-3; no clear D gene. The CDR3 covers 15 residues. V was cut by 1 base and J by 2 bases, with 11 bases left in between. CDR1 SGHRS and CDR2 YFSETQ come from the germline V gene.

The rearrangement uses TRBV7-2 and TRBJ2-2; D is unclear. The length of the CDR3 is 13 residues. Trimming cost V 5 bases and J 7 bases, with 11 bases left between them. Germline CDR1 is SGHTA and CDR2 is FQGNSA. In DNA form, the CDR3 reads TGTGCCAGCAGCCAAGGATTGGACGGGGAGCTGTTTTTT. Residues: CASSQGLDGELFF.

The rearrangement uses TRBV20-1 and TRBJ1-2, with TRBD1 identical over 7 bases. Germline V lookup: CDR1 DFQATT, CDR2 SNEGSKA (reference sequence). This CDR3 has 14 residues. The V segment lost 5 bases and the J segment 4 bases; nucleotides outside the gene matches: 10. CDR3 coding DNA: TGCAGTGCTCAGTCCGGGACAGCGATCTATGGCTACACCTTC. It is translated as CSAQSGTAIYGYTF.

This clonotype has a handful of counts. The chain joins TRBV4-1 to TRBJ2-7; tentative D call: TRBD2 (6 bases). There are 16 residues in the CDR3. Trimming left V 1 base short and J 0 bases short, with 13 bases between. The germline V gene encodes CDR1 MGHRA and CDR2 YSYEKL. DNA for the CDR3: TGCGCCAGCAGCCAAGTAGTAGCGGACCTCTCCTACGAGCAGTACTTC. Residues: CASSQVVADLSYEQYF.

A few counts support this clonotype. The rearrangement links TRBV3-1 to TRBJ2-1; tentative D call: TRBD2 (6 bases). The CDR3 spans 13 residues. V lost 0 bases and J lost 16, with 16 bases in between. Germline CDR1 reads LGHDT; CDR2 reads YNNKEL (reference sequence). The CDR3 protein is CASSQEVGDSSFF. Written as DNA, the CDR3 is TGTGCCAGCAGCCAAGAAGTAGGGGACTCCTCTTTCTTC.

This clonotype came up a few times. The V call is TRBV6-5, the J call TRBJ2-1, with 12 nucleotides matching TRBD2. The ends lost 0 bases at V and 4 bases at J; junction bases unmatched: 4. This CDR3 comprises 17 residues. The germline gives CDR1 MNHEY, CDR2 SVGAGI. The CDR3 sequence: CASSYSPGTSGYNEQFF. The CDR3 DNA reads as TGTGCCAGCAGTTACTCACCCGGGACTAGCGGGTACAATGAGCAGTTCTTC.

V gene TRBV4-1 combines with J gene TRBJ2-7; TRBD2 agrees at 7 bases. The trim removed 2 bases at V and 0 bases at J, leaving 7 bases unmatched. The CDR3 is 16 residues long. Germline V gives CDR1 MGHRA, CDR2 YSYEKL. The CDR3 DNA sequence: TGCGCCAGCAGCCAATTACTAGCGACCAGCTCCTACGAGCAGTACTTC. Protein: CASSQLLATSSYEQYF.

This sequence joins TRBV20-1 and TRBJ1-5, with D perhaps matching TRBD1 (6 bases). The CDR3 runs to 18 residues. CDR1 is DFQATT, CDR2 SNEGSKA, per germline (reference sequence). V was shortened by 0 bases and J by 0 bases, with 18 bases between the two germline ends. CDR3: CSARDRLCRGCSNQPQHF. DNA of the CDR3: TGCAGTGCTAGAGATCGTCTTTGTAGGGGGTGTAGCAATCAGCCCCAGCATTTT.

The rearrangement joins TRBV6-5 to TRBJ2-1; the match to TRBD2 covers 11 bases. The germline gives CDR1 MNHEY, CDR2 SVGAGI. The CDR3 runs 18 residues. J lost 4 bases, V lost 2 bases, and 10 bases had no gene match. The CDR3 sequence: CASSYLTLAGGEYNEQFF. In DNA form, the CDR3 reads TGTGCCAGCAGTTACCTCACCCTAGCGGGAGGTGAATACAATGAGCAGTTCTTC.

The V gene is TRBV4-1, the J gene TRBJ2-5; possibly TRBD1 for D (5 bases). Trimming removed 0 bases from V and 4 bases from J, with 12 bases in between. Germline CDR1 and CDR2: MGHRA and YSYEKL. The CDR3 sequence is 15 residues long. CDR3 amino acids: CASSQDTRVGETQYF. In nucleotides, the CDR3 is TGCGCCAGCAGCCAAGATACCAGGGTAGGAGAGACCCAGTACTTC.

About this clonotype itself: Relative to the germline gene, one junction end is altered; a read error may explain this. This rearrangement joins TRBV12-3 or TRBV12-4 to TRBJ1-1; no firm D call. This CDR3 has 13 amino acids. CDR3 sequence (DNA): TGTGCCAGCAGTTTTAGGGAGAACATTGAAGCTTTCTTT. This translates into CASSFRENIEAFF.

This clonotype was counted between two and nine times. The genes are TRBV5-1 and TRBJ2-7; a weak D match, TRBD1 (6 bases). Germline assignment: CDR1 SGHRS and CDR2 YFSETQ. The CDR3 consists of 14 residues. Trimming left V 3 bases short and J 2 bases short, with 12 bases between. The CDR3 DNA reads TGCGCCAGCAGCTACTGGGACACAACCTACGAGCAGTACTTC. Translation gives CASSYWDTTYEQYF. Using reference TRBV5-1 and TRBJ2-7 for the parts outside the CDR3, the full variable domain is KAGVTQTPRYLIKTRGQQVTLSCSPISGHRSVSWYQQTPGQGLQFLFEYFSETQRNKGNFPGRFSGRQFSNSRSEMNVSTLELGDSALYLCASSYWDTTYEQYFGPGTRLTVT.

This chain joins TRBV20-1 and TRBJ2-5; 7 nucleotides align to TRBD1. The CDR3 covers 14 residues. Germline assignment: CDR1 DFQATT and CDR2 SNEGSKA (reference sequence). J gave up 2 bases and V 4 bases, and 7 bases lay outside the gene matches. For the CDR3, the DNA is TGCAGTGCTACGTGGGGACAGCGACAAGAGACCCAGTACTTC. It specifies CSATWGQRQETQYF.